These T cell receptor beta chains were read from a single sample in a study of blood T cell repertoires in COVID-19. The assay was immunoSEQ multiplex PCR, and TCRdb's table has in-frame clones only and misses some. The data show more than 25,000 clones, with roughly 94% seen just once and 3.5% to 5% held by the top ten. Sequencing used peripheral blood. The receptors stem from a human donor with active COVID-19. The donor label of this sample is uncertain. The CDR3 runs from the conserved cysteine through the conserved F or W. The order of the fields is CDR3 length, J gene, D gene, V gene, clone size, CDR3 protein, CDR3 DNA. D genes are given only for firm matches. Not all rows give a size; the values are once, few, many and, for expanded clones, a class.

CDR3 length: 13; J gene: TRBJ2-7; D gene: TRBD1; V gene: TRBV6-5; clone size: NA; CDR3 protein: CASGGTGSYEQYF; CDR3 DNA: TGTGCCAGCGGAGGGACAGGGTCCTACGAGCAGTACTTC
CDR3 length: 16; J gene: TRBJ2-5; D gene: TRBD2; V gene: TRBV4-1; clone size: NA; CDR3 protein: CASSQEASGRAETQYF; CDR3 DNA: TGCGCCAGCAGCCAAGAGGCTAGCGGGAGGGCCGAGACCCAGTACTTC
CDR3 length: 18; J gene: TRBJ2-2; D gene: TRBD1; V gene: TRBV24-1; clone size: NA; CDR3 protein: CATSGLGQRTSNTGELFF; CDR3 DNA: TGTGCCACCAGTGGCCTGGGACAGCGGACTTCGAACACCGGGGAGCTGTTTTTT
CDR3 length: 13; J gene: TRBJ1-2; D gene: TRBD1; V gene: TRBV25-1; clone size: NA; CDR3 protein: CASSTGGNYGYTF; CDR3 DNA: TGTGCCAGCTCCACAGGGGGAAACTATGGCTACACCTTC
CDR3 length: 14; J gene: TRBJ1-6; D gene: NA; V gene: TRBV19; clone size: NA; CDR3 protein: CASSAARSNSPLHF; CDR3 DNA: TGTGCCAGTAGTGCAGCCAGGTCTAATTCACCCCTCCACTTT
CDR3 length: 15; J gene: TRBJ2-1; D gene: NA; V gene: TRBV7-8; clone size: NA; CDR3 protein: CASTPEGRFYNEQFF; CDR3 DNA: TGTGCCAGCACCCCGGAGGGCCGCTTCTACAATGAGCAGTTCTTC
CDR3 length: 16; J gene: TRBJ1-5; D gene: TRBD1; V gene: TRBV6-5; clone size: NA; CDR3 protein: CASSYASGGAGQPQHF; CDR3 DNA: TGTGCCAGCAGTTACGCGTCAGGGGGCGCCGGACAGCCCCAGCATTTT
CDR3 length: 13; J gene: TRBJ1-5; D gene: NA; V gene: TRBV6-5; clone size: NA; CDR3 protein: CASTGSSNQPQHF; CDR3 DNA: TGTGCCAGCACGGGGAGTAGCAATCAGCCCCAGCATTTT
CDR3 length: 17; J gene: TRBJ1-1; D gene: TRBD1; V gene: TRBV5-5; clone size: NA; CDR3 protein: CASSSTPGQGWGTEAFF; CDR3 DNA: TGTGCCAGCAGCTCTACCCCGGGACAGGGGTGGGGCACTGAAGCTTTCTTT
CDR3 length: 15; J gene: TRBJ2-3; D gene: NA; V gene: TRBV5-1; clone size: NA; CDR3 protein: CASSLVGRIADTQYF; CDR3 DNA: TGCGCCAGCAGCTTGGTAGGCAGGATCGCAGATACGCAGTATTTT
CDR3 length: 17; J gene: TRBJ2-5; D gene: TRBD2; V gene: TRBV3-1/TRBV3-2; clone size: once; CDR3 protein: CASSHHGLAGAGETQYF; CDR3 DNA: TGTGCCAGCAGCCACCACGGGCTAGCGGGAGCGGGAGAGACCCAGTACTTC
CDR3 length: 15; J gene: TRBJ1-5; D gene: NA; V gene: TRBV5-6; clone size: NA; CDR3 protein: CASSRRGSSNQPQHF; CDR3 DNA: TGTGCCAGCAGCCGCAGGGGATCTAGCAATCAGCCCCAGCATTTT